These T cell receptor beta chains were read from a single sample in a study of CD8+CD57+ T cells in acquired aplastic anemia. TCRdb redid the calling of the reads with MiXCR, one entry per CDR3 protein. The repertoire has some 120,000 distinct CDR3 sequences, approximately 41% of them found once; the top ten carry 2.6%. Sequencing was performed on sorted CD4+, CD8+, or CD8+CD57+ T cells (not recorded which) from PBMCs. These TCRs come from a human donor with aplastic anemia. CDR3s include the opening cysteine and the closing phenylalanine or tryptophan. The D gene is left open where the match is weak. The size of a clone is reported for some rows only, either as once, few or many, or as a class for expanded clones.

v_gene	j_gene	d_gene	abundance	CDR3nt	CDR3aa
TRBV9	TRBJ1-6	NA	NA	TGTGCCAGCAGCGTAGAAAGGGAGGGAGGCTCACCCCTCCACTTT	CASSVEREGGSPLHF
TRBV2	TRBJ1-2	TRBD1	many	TGTGCCATCCAAAAAGCCAGGGGGCGATCTAACTATGGCTACACCTTC	CAIQKARGRSNYGYTF
TRBV10-3	TRBJ2-7	NA	NA	TGTGCCATCAGCGAACCTAGAGATTCCTACGAGCAGTACTTC	CAISEPRDSYEQYF
TRBV10-3	TRBJ1-1	TRBD1	NA	TGTGCCATCAGTGAGGATGACAGGGCCGCTTTCTTT	CAISEDDRAAFF
TRBV24-1	TRBJ2-1	NA	NA	TGTGCCACCAGTGATCCTACCCTCGCCCCTCTCCTACAGACGTGGGAGCAGTTCTTC	CATSDPTLAPLLQTWEQFF
TRBV3-1	TRBJ1-2	TRBD1	many	TGTGCCAGCAGCCAAGGTGGGACAGCGCACTATGGCTACACCTTC	CASSQGGTAHYGYTF
TRBV20-1	TRBJ2-1	NA	few	TGCAGTGCCAGCAGTTTAAAGGGGAACTCCTACAATGAGCAGTTCTTC	CSASSLKGNSYNEQFF
TRBV7-3	TRBJ2-1	TRBD1	once	TGTGCCAGCAGCCGGTCCGGGACAGGGGCGGATGAGCAGTTCTTC	CASSRSGTGADEQFF
TRBV19	TRBJ1-2	NA	many	TGTGCCAGTAGTATTAAAGGGTCAGGCTATGGCTACACCTTC	CASSIKGSGYGYTF
TRBV5-1	TRBJ2-1	TRBD2	few	TGCGCCACCAAAAACGGGGGGGGCCCCTACAATGAGCAGTTCTTC	CATKNGGGPYNEQFF
TRBV2	TRBJ2-5	TRBD1	NA	TGTGCCAGCATCGATACAGGGGGCTTTTCCAAGACCCAGTACTTC	CASIDTGGFSKTQYF
TRBV7-7	TRBJ2-1	TRBD2	once	TGTGCTAGCAGCTCGCGACTAGCGGATGAGCAGTTCTTC	CASSSRLADEQFF
TRBV5-1	TRBJ2-2	NA	few	TGCGCCAGCAGCTTTGGTGGGGTGAACACCGGGGAGCTGTTTTTT	CASSFGGVNTGELFF
TRBV7-9	TRBJ2-7	NA	once	TGTGCCAGCAGTTATCTGTCAGGGAACCCCTACGGGCAGTACTTC	CASSYLSGNPYGQYF
TRBV12-3/TRBV12-4	TRBJ1-2	NA	many	TGTGCCAGCAGTTCCAGACGGCTGGCTGGTATTAGCGGTGGCTACACCTTC	CASSSRRLAGISGGYTF
TRBV4-3	TRBJ2-5	TRBD1	many	TGCGCCAGCAGCCCCGACAGGGGGGAGACCCAGTACTTC	CASSPDRGETQYF
TRBV20-1	TRBJ1-1	NA	NA	TGCAGTGCCGTGAGGGGGGACACTGAAGCTTTCTTT	CSAVRGDTEAFF
TRBV20-1	TRBJ1-2	NA	many	TGCAGTGCTAACCGGGACACAAACTATGGCTACACCTTC	CSANRDTNYGYTF
TRBV29-1	TRBJ2-7	TRBD1	few	TGCAGCGCTGGGGACAGGGTCCTCGAGCAGTACTTC	CSAGDRVLEQYF
TRBV19	TRBJ1-4	TRBD1	many	TGTGCCAGTAGTGCCAGGGGGCGAGAAAAACTGTTTTTT	CASSARGREKLFF
TRBV10-3	TRBJ2-3	NA	NA	TGTGCCATCAGTGAGTCGCAGGGTGGCACAGATACGCGGTATTTT	CAISESQGGTDTRYF
TRBV6-6	TRBJ2-1	NA	once	TGTGCCAGCATTCCCCCTTCGGCTAGCACTCTTCGTATGGCCTACAATGAGCAGTTCTTC	CASIPPSASTLRMAYNEQFF